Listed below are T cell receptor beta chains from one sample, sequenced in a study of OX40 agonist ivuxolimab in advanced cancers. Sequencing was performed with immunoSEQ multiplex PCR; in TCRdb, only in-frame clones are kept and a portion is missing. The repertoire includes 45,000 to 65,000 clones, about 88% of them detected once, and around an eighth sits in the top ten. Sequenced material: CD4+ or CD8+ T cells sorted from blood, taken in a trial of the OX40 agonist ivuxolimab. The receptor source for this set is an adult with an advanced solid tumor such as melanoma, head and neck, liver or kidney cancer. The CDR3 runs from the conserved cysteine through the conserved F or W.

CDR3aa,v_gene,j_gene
CASSLESRSLETQYF,TRBV5-1,TRBJ2-5
CASSLTGGAQGNTIYF,TRBV5-1,TRBJ1-3
CASSPPAESTGELFF,TRBV18,TRBJ2-2
CASSFFGQGIDEQYF,TRBV6-6,TRBJ2-7
CASSLASGSYEQYF,TRBV11-1,TRBJ2-7
CASSHIIMGEFYEQYF,TRBV7-8,TRBJ2-7
CASSRAGQGNTGELFF,TRBV4-2,TRBJ2-2
CSVEEMKGIPIYNEQFF,TRBV29-1,TRBJ2-1
CAWSTNGVDTQYF,TRBV30,TRBJ2-3
CASSQAAGQGGYNEQFF,TRBV4-2,TRBJ2-1
CASRWGIGASGDEQFF,TRBV5-1,TRBJ2-1
CASSPGQGVGETQYF,TRBV14,TRBJ2-5
CANSLQLAGVVDEQFF,TRBV5-1,TRBJ2-1
CASSFSAASYNEQFF,TRBV5-1,TRBJ2-1
CATTQGGARYGYTF,TRBV15,TRBJ1-2
CASSFSTGGNTEAFF,TRBV7-8,TRBJ1-1
CASLEEGGSYEQYF,TRBV28,TRBJ2-7
CASSSDFNEKLFF,TRBV5-1,TRBJ1-4
CASKGGTDNEQFF,TRBV19,TRBJ2-1
CASSPQGLEYTGELFF,TRBV18,TRBJ2-2
CASSLARTGELFF,TRBV7-7,TRBJ2-2
CASSPPAGQVYGYTF,TRBV18,TRBJ1-2
CASSLLQGRAGGNTIYF,TRBV4-1,TRBJ1-3
CASSSPLGTSNYGYTF,TRBV28,TRBJ1-2